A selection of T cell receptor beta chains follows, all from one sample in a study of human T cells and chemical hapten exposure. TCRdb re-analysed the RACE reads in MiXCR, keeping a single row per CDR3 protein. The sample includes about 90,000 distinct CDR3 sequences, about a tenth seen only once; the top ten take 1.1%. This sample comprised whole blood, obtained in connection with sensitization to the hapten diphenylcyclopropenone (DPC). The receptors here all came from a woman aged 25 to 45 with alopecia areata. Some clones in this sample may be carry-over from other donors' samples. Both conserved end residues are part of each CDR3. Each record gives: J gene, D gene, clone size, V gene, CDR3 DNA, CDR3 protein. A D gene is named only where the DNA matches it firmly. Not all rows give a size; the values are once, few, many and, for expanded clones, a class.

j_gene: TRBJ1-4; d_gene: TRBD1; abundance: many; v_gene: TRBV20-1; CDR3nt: TGCAGTGCTAGAGACCTCCGACAGGGGATGGGTGAAAAACTGTTTTTT; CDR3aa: CSARDLRQGMGEKLFF
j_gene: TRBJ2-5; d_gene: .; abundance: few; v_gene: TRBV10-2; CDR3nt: TGCGCCAGCAGTGACGTCAGTCGGACCCAGTACTTC; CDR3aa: CASSDVSRTQYF
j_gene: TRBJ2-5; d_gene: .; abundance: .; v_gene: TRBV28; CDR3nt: TGTGCCAGCAGTTTCCCAGACGGAAGAGAGACCCAGTACTTC; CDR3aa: CASSFPDGRETQYF
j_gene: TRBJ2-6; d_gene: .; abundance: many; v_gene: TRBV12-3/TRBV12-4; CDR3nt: TGTGCCAGCAGTCAAGGGGGGGGCTACTCTGGGGCCAACGTCCTGACTTTC; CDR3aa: CASSQGGGYSGANVLTF
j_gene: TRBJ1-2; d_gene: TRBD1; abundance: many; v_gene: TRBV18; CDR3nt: TGTGCCAGCTCACCACCTTCAGGGACAGGGGCTAACTATGGCTACACCTTC; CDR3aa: CASSPPSGTGANYGYTF
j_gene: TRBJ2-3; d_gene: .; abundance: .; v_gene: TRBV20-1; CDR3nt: TGCAGTGCGTTCTCCGACACAGATACGCAGTATTTT; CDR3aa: CSAFSDTDTQYF
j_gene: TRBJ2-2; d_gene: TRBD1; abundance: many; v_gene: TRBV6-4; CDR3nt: TGTGCCAGCAGCAACAGGGGTACGGACACCGGGGAGCTGTTTTTT; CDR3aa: CASSNRGTDTGELFF
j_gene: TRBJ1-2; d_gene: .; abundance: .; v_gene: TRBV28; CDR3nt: TGTGCCAGCAGTAGTGATGGCTACACCTTC; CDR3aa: CASSSDGYTF
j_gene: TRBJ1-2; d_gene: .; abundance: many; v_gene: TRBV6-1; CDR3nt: TGTGCCAGCAACGGGGACGGGCTTCTGGGAGGCTACACCTTC; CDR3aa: CASNGDGLLGGYTF
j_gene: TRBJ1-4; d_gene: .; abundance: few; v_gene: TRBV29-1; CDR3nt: TGCAGCGTTGAGGGGTATGAGAATGAAAAACTGTTTTTT; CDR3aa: CSVEGYENEKLFF
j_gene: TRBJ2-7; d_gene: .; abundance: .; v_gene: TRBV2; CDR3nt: TGTGCCAGCAGTCCGGGCCCCCCAGGCACCTACGAGCAGTACTTC; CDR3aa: CASSPGPPGTYEQYF
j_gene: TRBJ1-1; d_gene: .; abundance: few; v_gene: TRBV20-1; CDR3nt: TGCAGTGCAAAAATAACCACTGAAGCTTTCTTT; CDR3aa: CSAKITTEAFF
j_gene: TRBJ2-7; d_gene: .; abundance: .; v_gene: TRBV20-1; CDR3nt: TGCAGTGCTAGAGGGGCAGGGTTTGTCGAGCAGTACTTC; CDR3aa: CSARGAGFVEQYF
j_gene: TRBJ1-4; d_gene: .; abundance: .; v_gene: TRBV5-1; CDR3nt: TGCGCCAGCAGCGATCAGGGTATCTCTAATGAAAAACTGTTTTTT; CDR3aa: CASSDQGISNEKLFF
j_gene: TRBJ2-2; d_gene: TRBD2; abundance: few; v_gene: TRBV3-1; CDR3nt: TGTGCCAGCAGCCACAGCGGGAAGAACACCGGGGAGCTGTTTTTT; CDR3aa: CASSHSGKNTGELFF
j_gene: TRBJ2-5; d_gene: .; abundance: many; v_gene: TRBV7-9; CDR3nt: TGTGCCAGCAGCTTACGGATCCAAGAGACCCAGTACTTC; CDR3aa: CASSLRIQETQYF
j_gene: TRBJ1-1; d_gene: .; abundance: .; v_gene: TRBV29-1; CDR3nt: TGCAGCTCCGATAGGCAGGGGATGAACACTGAAGCTTTCTTT; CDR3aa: CSSDRQGMNTEAFF
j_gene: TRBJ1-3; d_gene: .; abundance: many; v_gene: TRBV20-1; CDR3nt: TGCAGTGCTAGGTCCGCGGGCCCAAGCTCTGGAAACACCATATATTTT; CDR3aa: CSARSAGPSSGNTIYF
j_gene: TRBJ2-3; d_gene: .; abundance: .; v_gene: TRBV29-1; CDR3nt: TGCAGCGTTGCCGCGATGGAGGCCACAGATACGCAGTATTTT; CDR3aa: CSVAAMEATDTQYF
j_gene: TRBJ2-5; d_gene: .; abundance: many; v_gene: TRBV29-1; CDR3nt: TGCAGCTGGTTGACCCAGGCGAGAACCAAGACCCAGTACTTC; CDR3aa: CSWLTQARTKTQYF
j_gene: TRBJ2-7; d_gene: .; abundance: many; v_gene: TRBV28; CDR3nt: TGTGCCAGCAGTTCCTCTCCTTTCTCCTACGAGCAGTACTTC; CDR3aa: CASSSSPFSYEQYF
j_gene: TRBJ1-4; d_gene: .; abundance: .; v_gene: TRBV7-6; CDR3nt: TGTGCCAGCAGGAGACCGGGGCCTAATGAAAAACTGTTTTTT; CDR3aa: CASRRPGPNEKLFF
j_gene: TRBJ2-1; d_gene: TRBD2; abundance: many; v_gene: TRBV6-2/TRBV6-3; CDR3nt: TGTGCCAGCAATAAGGGGACTAGCGGGGGGAATGAGCAGTTCTTC; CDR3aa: CASNKGTSGGNEQFF
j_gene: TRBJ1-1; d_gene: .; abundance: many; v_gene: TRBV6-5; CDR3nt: TGTGCCAGCAGTTACTCCGCCCCGGACCCTAACACTGAAGCTTTCTTT; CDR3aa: CASSYSAPDPNTEAFF
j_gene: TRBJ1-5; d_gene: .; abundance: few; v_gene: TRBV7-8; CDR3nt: TGTGCCAGCAGCAAAGGTCAGGGGAATCAGCCCCAGCATTTT; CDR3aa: CASSKGQGNQPQHF
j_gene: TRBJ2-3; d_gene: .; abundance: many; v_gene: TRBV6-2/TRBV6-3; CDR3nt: TGTGCCAGCAGTTACTCGAGTACGGCAGGGCCAGGGGATACGCAGTATTTT; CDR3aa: CASSYSSTAGPGDTQYF
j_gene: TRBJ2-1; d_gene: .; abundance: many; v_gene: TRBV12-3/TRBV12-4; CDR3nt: TGTGCCAGCAGTTTAAGTGGCGGGCGTGAGCAGTTCTTC; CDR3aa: CASSLSGGREQFF
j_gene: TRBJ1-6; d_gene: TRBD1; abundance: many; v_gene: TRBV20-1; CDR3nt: TGCAGTGCTAGAGTCCCGGGACAGGGGAATTCACCCCTCCACTTT; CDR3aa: CSARVPGQGNSPLHF